A selection of T cell receptor beta chains follows, all from one sample in a study of immune aging and cytomegalovirus after organ transplant. These receptors are not linked to any known antigen. TCRdb recomputed calls from the single-cell sequencing reads with MiXCR, one row per CDR3 protein. In the table there are roughly 20,000 distinct CDR3 sequences, roughly 36% of which are singletons. Sample: CMV peptide-activated CD4+ and CD8+ T cells sorted from blood, taken at five time points, pooled. These receptors all stem from a female donor who had a heart transplant and CMV viremia. CDR3s include the opening cysteine and the closing phenylalanine or tryptophan. A D gene is named only where the DNA matches it firmly. Clone size is given for some rows only: seen once, a few or many times, or a class if the clone is expanded.

size	D	V	J	DNA	CDR3
.	TRBD1	TRBV30	TRBJ1-5	TGTGCCTGGAAAGGTCGGGACAGTATCAATCAGCCCCAGCATTTT	CAWKGRDSINQPQHF
once	TRBD2	TRBV2	TRBJ2-3	TGTGCCACCAAACTAGCGGGGGGAAGCACAGATACGCAGTATTTT	CATKLAGGSTDTQYF
.	TRBD1	TRBV12-3/TRBV12-4	TRBJ2-7	TGCGCCAGCAGTCCTGGGACAGGGGGGGGACCCCCTCCCTACGAGCAGTACTTC	CASSPGTGGGPPPYEQYF
medium-sized	TRBD2	TRBV14	TRBJ2-1	TGTGCCAGCAGCCATACGGGGGGGCGGGGGCTGTTCTACAATGAGCAGTTCTTC	CASSHTGGRGLFYNEQFF
.	.	TRBV28	TRBJ1-3	TGTGCCAGCAGTTCACCCTCGGGCCCTGGGAACGCCATGTATTTT	CASSSPSGPGNAMYF
.	TRBD2	TRBV18	TRBJ2-7	TGTGCCAACTCACCGGGACCGGGAGGGACCTACGAGCAGTACTTC	CANSPGPGGTYEQYF
few	.	TRBV27	TRBJ2-7	TGTGCCAGCAGTTTTATGTCGAGCTCCTACGAGCAGTACTTC	CASSFMSSSYEQYF
.	TRBD1	TRBV11-2	TRBJ2-7	TGTGCCAGCAGCTTAGGAATGGACAGGGGGGGTTCCTACGAGCAGTACTTC	CASSLGMDRGGSYEQYF
many	.	TRBV5-1	TRBJ2-2	TGCGCCAGCAGCGTTAACACCGGGGAGCTGTTTTTT	CASSVNTGELFF
once	.	TRBV12-3/TRBV12-4	TRBJ2-2	TGTGCCAGCCAGGGGATTCGCACCGGGGAGCTGTTTTTT	CASQGIRTGELFF
many	TRBD2	TRBV11-2	TRBJ2-1	TGTGCCAGCAGCTTAGTCGGACTAGCGGGAGCTAATGAGCAGTTCTTC	CASSLVGLAGANEQFF
many	.	TRBV6-1	TRBJ2-7	TGTGCCAGCGTGGGAACCGGGACGCCTTCCTACGAGCAGTACTTC	CASVGTGTPSYEQYF
.	.	TRBV6-5	TRBJ2-3	TGTGCCAGCAGTTACGTGGGACCCCCGGTTTCGGAGGATACGCAGTATTTT	CASSYVGPPVSEDTQYF
medium-sized	.	TRBV30	TRBJ2-4	TGTGCCTGGAGTGCACCGGGACTCTCTAATATAGCCAAAAACATTCAGTACTTC	CAWSAPGLSNIAKNIQYF
.	.	TRBV19	TRBJ1-2	TGTGCCAGTAGCCCCAACACATATGGCTACACCTTC	CASSPNTYGYTF
.	.	TRBV29-1	TRBJ2-3	TGCAGCGTTGAAGAGGGCACAGATACGCAGTATTTT	CSVEEGTDTQYF
.	.	TRBV12-1	TRBJ1-2	TGTGCCAGCAGCTTTGTGAGGGACAGGGATCACTATGGCTACACCTTC	CASSFVRDRDHYGYTF
.	.	TRBV6-1	TRBJ2-7	TGTGCCAGCAGGACAACAGGGGGTAGATTAGGACTAGCCTCCTACGAGCAGTACTTC	CASRTTGGRLGLASYEQYF
medium-sized	.	TRBV7-6	TRBJ2-2	TGTGCCAGCAGCTGGCCGGGAAAGAGTCGCACCGGGGAGCTGTTTTTT	CASSWPGKSRTGELFF
few	.	TRBV7-9	TRBJ2-2	TGTGCCAGCAGGGCCGCGGCAGGGGACACCGGGGAGCTGTTTTTT	CASRAAAGDTGELFF
.	.	TRBV6-1	TRBJ2-7	TGTGCCAGCATTCCGGGTGGGGGGCTGGGGAGCGAGCAGTACTTC	CASIPGGGLGSEQYF
once	TRBD2	TRBV5-1	TRBJ2-1	TGCGCCAGCAGCTTGGGATGGGGACTAGCGGAGAAGGGTGAGCAGTTCTTC	CASSLGWGLAEKGEQFF
.	.	TRBV25-1	TRBJ1-2	TGTGCCAGCAGTGAGGGCGGGACACACTCCTCTATGGTTGGCTACACCTTC	CASSEGGTHSSMVGYTF
.	TRBD1	TRBV6-1	TRBJ2-7	TGTGCCAGCAGTGAAATAAAGGACAGGGCCGAGCAGTACTTC	CASSEIKDRAEQYF
.	.	TRBV28	TRBJ2-2	TGTGCCAGCACCATCCAACAGGGAGTCTCCCTTTTCGCCGGGGAGCTGTTTTTT	CASTIQQGVSLFAGELFF
medium-sized	.	TRBV7-9	TRBJ2-3	TGTGCCAGCAGCTTAGAGAGGGGGGGCTCGGCAGATACGCAGTATTTT	CASSLERGGSADTQYF
.	TRBD1	TRBV18	TRBJ2-3	TGTGCCAGCTCACCACCGGGACAGGCCCTGCAACGAGATACGCAGTATTTT	CASSPPGQALQRDTQYF
.	TRBD2	TRBV7-2	TRBJ2-2	TGTGCCAGCAGGAGAGAGCGGGAGTCGGTCGGGGAGCTGTTTTTT	CASRRERESVGELFF
.	.	TRBV29-1	TRBJ2-1	TGCAGCGTCAATTGGGAGCTCGACAATGAGCAGTTCTTC	CSVNWELDNEQFF
many	.	TRBV3-1	TRBJ2-7	TGTGCCAGCAGCCAAGATTATAAGGGAGGCGAGCAGTACTTC	CASSQDYKGGEQYF
many	.	TRBV6-6	TRBJ1-1	TGTGCCAGCAGTCTGGGGGCTTACACTGAAGCTTTCTTT	CASSLGAYTEAFF
.	.	TRBV6-5	TRBJ2-2	TGTGCCAGCAGTTACAAGGGGCGAAACACCGGGGAGCTGTTTTTT	CASSYKGRNTGELFF
many	.	TRBV5-4	TRBJ2-3	TGTGCCAGCAGCTTTTCTCGGAGAACAGATACGCAGTATTTT	CASSFSRRTDTQYF
large	.	TRBV6-1	TRBJ1-1	TGTGCCAGCAGTGACCCTTATCACAACACTGAAGCTTTCTTT	CASSDPYHNTEAFF
medium-sized	.	TRBV9	TRBJ1-2	TGTGCCAGCAGCGTAGGTTCAGAGCCTTATGGCTACACCTTC	CASSVGSEPYGYTF
.	TRBD2	TRBV29-1	TRBJ2-5	TGCAGCGTTGTTGGGCTAGCGGGTTCGCACCAAGAGACCCAGTACTTC	CSVVGLAGSHQETQYF
few	.	TRBV20-1	TRBJ2-7	TGCAGTGCTAGACCTACAGTTGAATACGAGCAGTACTTC	CSARPTVEYEQYF
many	.	TRBV28	TRBJ1-2	TGTGCCAGCAGTTTACCGGGCCTGAACTATGGCTACACCTTC	CASSLPGLNYGYTF
.	.	TRBV12-3/TRBV12-4	TRBJ2-1	TGTGCCATCATAGGGGAAGGATTCCACAATGAGCAGTTCTTC	CAIIGEGFHNEQFF
few	TRBD1	TRBV29-1	TRBJ2-3	TGCAGCGTCGCGTCCCAGGGGGCTAGCACAGATACGCAGTATTTT	CSVASQGASTDTQYF
.	.	TRBV27	TRBJ2-7	TGTGCCAGCAGTCGGATCCCCCCCTCCTACGAGCAGTACTTC	CASSRIPPSYEQYF
.	TRBD2	TRBV7-3	TRBJ2-3	TGTGCCAGCAGTTCTAGCGGGGGGGCCGAAGATACGCAGTATTTT	CASSSSGGAEDTQYF
many	TRBD1	TRBV12-3/TRBV12-4	TRBJ2-2	TGTGCCAGCAGTTTTCGGACAGGGGGATCCGGGGAGCTGTTTTTT	CASSFRTGGSGELFF
medium-sized	.	TRBV10-3	TRBJ2-2	TGTGCCATCAGTGAGGGGGACCCTACTGTCACCGGGGAGCTGTTTTTT	CAISEGDPTVTGELFF
.	.	TRBV9	TRBJ1-5	TGTGCCAGCAGCGTAGCGGGCAATCAGCCCCAGCATTTT	CASSVAGNQPQHF
.	.	TRBV2	TRBJ2-5	TGTGCCAGCAGTGCCGTGGGGCAAGAGACCCGGTACTTC	CASSAVGQETRYF
.	.	TRBV4-1	TRBJ1-2	TGCGCCAGCAGCCTAGGGACATCCGGGTCTGGCTACACCTTC	CASSLGTSGSGYTF
.	TRBD1	TRBV2	TRBJ2-7	TGTGCCAGCAGGAAACAGGGGGCGGGGTACGAGCAGTACTTC	CASRKQGAGYEQYF
few	TRBD1	TRBV12-3/TRBV12-4	TRBJ2-6	TGTGCCAGCACCCTGGGACAGGTCAACGTCCTGACTTTC	CASTLGQVNVLTF
medium-sized	TRBD2	TRBV5-6	TRBJ2-5	TGTGCCAGCAGCTTGACTAGCGGGCAAGAGACCCAGTACTTC	CASSLTSGQETQYF
medium-sized	TRBD1	TRBV7-6	TRBJ2-7	TGTGCCAGCAGCATCGACAGGGGGCATTCCTACGAGCAGTACTTC	CASSIDRGHSYEQYF
.	TRBD1	TRBV23-1	TRBJ1-2	TGCGCCAGCACCGCAGATCAACAGGGGCCCTACTATGGCTACACCTTC	CASTADQQGPYYGYTF
.	.	TRBV7-3	TRBJ2-1	TGTGCCAGCAGCCCAGCTGGCCCTAACAATGAGCAGTTCTTC	CASSPAGPNNEQFF
medium-sized	.	TRBV2	TRBJ2-5	TGTGCCAGCAGTGACCCGACAGGTGCCCTCCAAGAGACCCAGTACTTC	CASSDPTGALQETQYF
.	.	TRBV20-1	TRBJ1-3	TGCAGTGCTAGCCTACGTTCGGATGGAAACACCATATATTTT	CSASLRSDGNTIYF